This T cell receptor (beta chain) is from a study of cytomegalovirus exposure and HLA in healthy donors. Turning to the study itself: Later, an analysis reported that the 120 or so validation repertoires had used the same platform as the approximately 630 first-cohort repertoires. Study-wide findings and caveats: First-cohort TCR clusters tended to co-occur in the 130 or so validation repertoires, a later analysis found. The study listed roughly 160 cytomegalovirus-associated TCR beta chains.

After removal of 7 bases from V and 2 bases from J, the junction contained 9 bases not matched to a gene. The germline CDR1 and CDR2 sequences are LNHDA and SQIVND (reference sequence). This CDR3 has 15 amino acids. The study drew the donors from its approximately 130-subject validation cohort, separate from the roughly 710-subject first cohort. Concerning this clone itself: As yet, its antigen is unknown.

Sequenced by immunoSEQ multiplex PCR; TCRdb stores in-frame clones only, minus some. The table lists hundreds of thousands of clones, approximately 86% of them singletons, with around 1.2% in the top ten. Source material: PBMCs. This sequence originates from a woman aged 30 to 39 in good health and CMV-seropositive. The rearrangement uses TRBV19 and TRBJ2-7, with 9 bases that match TRBD1. For the CDR3, the DNA is TGTGCCAGTAAACGTGGACAGGGGACCACCTACGAGCAGTACTTC. It encodes CASKRGQGTTYEQYF.